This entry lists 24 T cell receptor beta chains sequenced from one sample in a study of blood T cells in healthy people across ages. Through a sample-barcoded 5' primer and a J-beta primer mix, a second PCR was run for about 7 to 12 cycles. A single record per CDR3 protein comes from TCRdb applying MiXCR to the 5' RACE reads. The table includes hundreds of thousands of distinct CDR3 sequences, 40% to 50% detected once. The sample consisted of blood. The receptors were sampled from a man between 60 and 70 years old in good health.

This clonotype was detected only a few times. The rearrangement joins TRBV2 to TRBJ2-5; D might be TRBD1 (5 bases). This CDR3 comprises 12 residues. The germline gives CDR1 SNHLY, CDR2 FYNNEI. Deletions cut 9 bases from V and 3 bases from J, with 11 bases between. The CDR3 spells CASGEQEETQYF. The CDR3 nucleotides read TGTGCCAGTGGTGAACAGGAAGAGACCCAGTACTTC. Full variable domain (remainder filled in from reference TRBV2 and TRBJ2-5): EPEVTQTPSHQVTQMGQEVILRCVPISNHLYFYWYRQILGQKVEFLVSFYNNEISEKSEIFDDQFSVERPDGSNFTLKIRSTKLEDSAMYFCASGEQEETQYFGPGTRLLVL.

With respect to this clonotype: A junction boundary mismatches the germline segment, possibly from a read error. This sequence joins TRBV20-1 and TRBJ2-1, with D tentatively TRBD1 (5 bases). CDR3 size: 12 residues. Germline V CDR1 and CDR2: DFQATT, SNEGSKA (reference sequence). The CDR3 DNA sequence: TGCAGTGCTAAGGGGATTTACAGTGAGCAGTTCTTC. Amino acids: CSAKGIYSEQFF.

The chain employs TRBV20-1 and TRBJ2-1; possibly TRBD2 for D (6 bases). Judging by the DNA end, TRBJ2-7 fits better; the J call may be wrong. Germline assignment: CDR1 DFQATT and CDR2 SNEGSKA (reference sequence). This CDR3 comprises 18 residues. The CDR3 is CSARDLSGPPSSYNEQYF. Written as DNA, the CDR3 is TGCAGTGCTAGAGATCTAAGCGGGCCACCGAGCTCCTACAATGAGCAGTACTTC.

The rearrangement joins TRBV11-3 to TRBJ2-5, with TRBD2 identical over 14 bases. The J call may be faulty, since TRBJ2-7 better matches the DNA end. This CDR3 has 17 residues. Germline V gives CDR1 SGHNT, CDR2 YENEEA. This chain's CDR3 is CASSWGGTSGGLFEQYF. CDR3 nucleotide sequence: TGTGCCAGCAGCTGGGGAGGGACTAGCGGGGGCCTGTTCGAGCAGTACTTC.

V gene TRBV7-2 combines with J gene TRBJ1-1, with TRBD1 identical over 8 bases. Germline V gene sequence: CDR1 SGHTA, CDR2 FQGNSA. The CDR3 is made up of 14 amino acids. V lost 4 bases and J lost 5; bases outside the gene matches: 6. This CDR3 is CASSSQGARTEAFF. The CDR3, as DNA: TGTGCCAGCAGCTCCCAGGGGGCGCGGACTGAAGCTTTCTTT.

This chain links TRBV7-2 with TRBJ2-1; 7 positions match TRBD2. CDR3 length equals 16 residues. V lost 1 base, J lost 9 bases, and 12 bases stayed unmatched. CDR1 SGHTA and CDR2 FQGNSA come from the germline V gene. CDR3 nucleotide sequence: TGTGCCAGCAGCTTAGGAGGCCAGCGGGGACGGGCTGAGCAGTTCTTC. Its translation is CASSLGGQRGRAEQFF.

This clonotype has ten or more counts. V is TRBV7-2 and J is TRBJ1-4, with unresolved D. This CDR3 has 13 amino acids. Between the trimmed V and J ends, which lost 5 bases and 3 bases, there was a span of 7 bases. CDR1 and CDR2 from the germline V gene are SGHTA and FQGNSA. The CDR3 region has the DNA TGTGCCAGCAGCGCGGAGGCTAATGAAAAACTGTTTTTT. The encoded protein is CASSAEANEKLFF. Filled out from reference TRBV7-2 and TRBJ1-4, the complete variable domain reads GAGVSQSPSNKVTEKGKDVELRCDPISGHTALYWYRQSLGQGLEFLIYFQGNSAPDKSGLPSDRFSAERTGGSVSTLTIQRTQQEDSAVYLCASSAEANEKLFFGSGTQLSVL.

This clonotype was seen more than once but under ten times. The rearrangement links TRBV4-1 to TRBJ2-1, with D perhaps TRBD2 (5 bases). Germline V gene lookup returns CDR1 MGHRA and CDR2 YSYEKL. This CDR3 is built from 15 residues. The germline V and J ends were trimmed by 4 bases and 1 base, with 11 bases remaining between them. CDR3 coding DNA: TGCGCCAGCAGCCCGATCGGGGAGTCCTACAATGAGCAGTTCTTC. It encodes CASSPIGESYNEQFF.

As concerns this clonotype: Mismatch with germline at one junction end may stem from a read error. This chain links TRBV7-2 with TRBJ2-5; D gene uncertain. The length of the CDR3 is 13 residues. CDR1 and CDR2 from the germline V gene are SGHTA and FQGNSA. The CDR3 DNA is TGTGCCAACAGCTTAGGCTTAGAAGAGACCCAGTACTTC. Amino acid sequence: CANSLGLEETQYF.

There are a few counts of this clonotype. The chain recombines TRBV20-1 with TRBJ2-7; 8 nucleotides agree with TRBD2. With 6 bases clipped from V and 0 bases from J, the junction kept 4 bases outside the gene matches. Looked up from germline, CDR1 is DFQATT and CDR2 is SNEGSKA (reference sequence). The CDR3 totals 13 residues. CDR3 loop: CSAEAGVSYEQYF. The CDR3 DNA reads TGCAGTGCCGAAGCGGGAGTCTCCTACGAGCAGTACTTC.

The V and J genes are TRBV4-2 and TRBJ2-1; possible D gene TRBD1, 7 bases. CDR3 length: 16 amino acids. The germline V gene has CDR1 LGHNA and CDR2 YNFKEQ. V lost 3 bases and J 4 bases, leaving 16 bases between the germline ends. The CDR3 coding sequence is TGTGCCAGCAGCCACCGGAGGGGACAGAGATACAATGAGCAGTTCTTC. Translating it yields CASSHRRGQRYNEQFF.

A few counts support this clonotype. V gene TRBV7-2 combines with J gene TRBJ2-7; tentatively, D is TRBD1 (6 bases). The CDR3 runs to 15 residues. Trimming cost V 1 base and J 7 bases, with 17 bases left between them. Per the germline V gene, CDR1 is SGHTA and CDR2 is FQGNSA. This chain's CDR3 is CASSLGTAAPEEQYF. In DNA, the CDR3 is TGTGCCAGCAGCTTAGGGACAGCCGCCCCAGAGGAGCAGTACTTC.

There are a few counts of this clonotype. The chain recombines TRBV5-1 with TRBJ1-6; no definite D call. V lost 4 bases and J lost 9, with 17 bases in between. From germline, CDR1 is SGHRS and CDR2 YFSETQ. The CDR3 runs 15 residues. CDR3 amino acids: CASSQDVAGGSPLHF. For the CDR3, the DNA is TGCGCCAGCAGCCAGGATGTTGCGGGAGGTTCACCCCTCCACTTT.

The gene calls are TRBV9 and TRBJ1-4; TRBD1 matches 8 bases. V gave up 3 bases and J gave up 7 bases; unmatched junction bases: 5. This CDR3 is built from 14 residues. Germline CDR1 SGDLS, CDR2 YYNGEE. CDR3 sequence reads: CASSGRTGPEKLFF. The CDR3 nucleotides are TGTGCCAGCAGCGGTCGGACAGGGCCTGAAAAACTGTTTTTT. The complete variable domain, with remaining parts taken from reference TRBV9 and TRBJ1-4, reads DSGVTQTPKHLITATGQRVTLRCSPRSGDLSVYWYQQSLDQGLQFLIQYYNGEERAKGNILERFSAQQFPDLHSELNLSSLELGDSALYFCASSGRTGPEKLFFGSGTQLSVL.

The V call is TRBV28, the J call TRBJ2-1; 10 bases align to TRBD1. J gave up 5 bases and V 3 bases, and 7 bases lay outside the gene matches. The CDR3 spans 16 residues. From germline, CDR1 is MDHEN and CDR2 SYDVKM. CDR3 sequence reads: CASSLEGQGRHNEQFF. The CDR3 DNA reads TGTGCCAGCAGTTTGGAGGGACAGGGGAGGCACAATGAGCAGTTCTTC.

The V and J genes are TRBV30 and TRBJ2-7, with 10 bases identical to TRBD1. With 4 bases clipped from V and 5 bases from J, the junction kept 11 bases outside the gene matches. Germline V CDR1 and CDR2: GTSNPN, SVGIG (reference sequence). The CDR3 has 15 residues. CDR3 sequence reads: CAWMTLGTGAHEQYF. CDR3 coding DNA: TGTGCCTGGATGACCCTCGGGACAGGGGCTCACGAGCAGTACTTC.

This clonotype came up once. The CDR3 bases are TGTGCCAGCAGCCACGGGCCTCCCTTGGAAGAGACCCAGTTCTTC. Translated: CASSHGPPLEETQFF. V and J are TRBV5-5 and TRBJ2-1; D is ambiguous. Deletions cut 4 bases from V and 13 bases from J, with 24 bases between. CDR1 and CDR2 (germline): SGHKS, YYEKEE (reference sequence). The CDR3 is 15 amino acids.

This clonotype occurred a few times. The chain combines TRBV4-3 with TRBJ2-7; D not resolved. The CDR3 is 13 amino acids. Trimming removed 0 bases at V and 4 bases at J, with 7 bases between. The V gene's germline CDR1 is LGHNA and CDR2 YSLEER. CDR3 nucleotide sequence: TGCGCCAGCAGCCAAGATCTCTTATACGAGCAGTACTTC. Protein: CASSQDLLYEQYF.

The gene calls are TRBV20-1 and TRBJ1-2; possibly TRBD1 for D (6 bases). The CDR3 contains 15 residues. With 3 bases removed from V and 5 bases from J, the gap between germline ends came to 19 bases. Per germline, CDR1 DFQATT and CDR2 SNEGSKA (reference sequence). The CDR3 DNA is TGCAGTGCTAGTATAACAGGGACGTCGGGATATGGCTACACCTTC. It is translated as CSASITGTSGYGYTF.

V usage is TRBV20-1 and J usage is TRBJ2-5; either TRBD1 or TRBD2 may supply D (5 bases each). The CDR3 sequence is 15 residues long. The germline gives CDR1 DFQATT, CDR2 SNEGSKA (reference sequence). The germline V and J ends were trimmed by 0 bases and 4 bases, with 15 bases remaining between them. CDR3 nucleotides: TGCAGTGCTAGAGATGGGAGCGCTGGGGGAGAGACCCAGTACTTC. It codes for CSARDGSAGGETQYF.

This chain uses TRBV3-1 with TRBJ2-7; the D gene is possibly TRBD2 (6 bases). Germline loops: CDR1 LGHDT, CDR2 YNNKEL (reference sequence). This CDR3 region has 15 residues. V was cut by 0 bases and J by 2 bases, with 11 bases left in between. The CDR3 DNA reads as TGTGCCAGCAGCCAAGATGGCGGGGCCACCTACGAGCAGTACTTC. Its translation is CASSQDGGATYEQYF.

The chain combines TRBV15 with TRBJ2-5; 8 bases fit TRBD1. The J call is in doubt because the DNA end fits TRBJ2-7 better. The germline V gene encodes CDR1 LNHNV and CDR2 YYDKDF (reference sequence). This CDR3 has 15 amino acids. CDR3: CATSRWTGIIYEQYF. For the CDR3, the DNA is TGTGCCACCAGCAGGTGGACAGGGATTATCTACGAGCAGTACTTC.

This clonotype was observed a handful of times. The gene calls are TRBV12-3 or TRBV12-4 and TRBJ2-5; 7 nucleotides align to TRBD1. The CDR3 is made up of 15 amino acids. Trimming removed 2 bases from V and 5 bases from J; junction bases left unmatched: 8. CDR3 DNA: TGTGCCAGCAGTTTAAGGGACCTGACAGGGGAGACCCAGTACTTC. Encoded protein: CASSLRDLTGETQYF.

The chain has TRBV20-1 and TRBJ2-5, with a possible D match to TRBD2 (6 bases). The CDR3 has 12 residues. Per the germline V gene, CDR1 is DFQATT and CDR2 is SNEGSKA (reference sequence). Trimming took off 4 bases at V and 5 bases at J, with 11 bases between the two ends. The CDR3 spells CSATGGYETQYF. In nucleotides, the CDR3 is TGCAGTGCTACTGGGGGGTACGAGACCCAGTACTTC.